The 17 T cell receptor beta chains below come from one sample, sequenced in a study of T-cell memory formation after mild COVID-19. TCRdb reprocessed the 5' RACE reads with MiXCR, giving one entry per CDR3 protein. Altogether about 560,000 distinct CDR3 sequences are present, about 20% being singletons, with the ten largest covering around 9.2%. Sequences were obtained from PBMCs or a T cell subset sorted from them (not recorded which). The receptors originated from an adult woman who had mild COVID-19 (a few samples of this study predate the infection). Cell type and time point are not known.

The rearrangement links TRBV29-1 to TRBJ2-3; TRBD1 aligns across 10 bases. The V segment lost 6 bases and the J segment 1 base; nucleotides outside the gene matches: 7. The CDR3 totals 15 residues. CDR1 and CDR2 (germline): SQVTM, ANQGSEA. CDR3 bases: TGCAGCGTCCTCAGCGGGACAGGGGGCACAGATACGCAGTATTTT. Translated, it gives CSVLSGTGGTDTQYF.

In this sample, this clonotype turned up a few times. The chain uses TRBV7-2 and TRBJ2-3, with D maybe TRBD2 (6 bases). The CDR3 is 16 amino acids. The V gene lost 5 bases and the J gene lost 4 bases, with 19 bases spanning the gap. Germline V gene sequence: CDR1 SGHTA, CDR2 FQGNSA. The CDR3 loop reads CASSPPIGGSADTQYF. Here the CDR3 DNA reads TGTGCCAGCAGCCCCCCAATCGGAGGGTCGGCAGATACGCAGTATTTT. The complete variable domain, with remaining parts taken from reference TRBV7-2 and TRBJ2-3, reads GAGVSQSPSNKVTEKGKDVELRCDPISGHTALYWYRQSLGQGLEFLIYFQGNSAPDKSGLPSDRFSAERTGGSVSTLTIQRTQQEDSAVYLCASSPPIGGSADTQYFGPGTRLTVL.

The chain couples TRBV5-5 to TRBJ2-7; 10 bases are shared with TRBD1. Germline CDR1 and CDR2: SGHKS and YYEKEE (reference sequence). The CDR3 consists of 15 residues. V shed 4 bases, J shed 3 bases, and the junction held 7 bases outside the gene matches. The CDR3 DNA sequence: TGTGCCAGCAGCGAGACCGGGACAGGGGTCTACGAGCAGTACTTC. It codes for CASSETGTGVYEQYF.

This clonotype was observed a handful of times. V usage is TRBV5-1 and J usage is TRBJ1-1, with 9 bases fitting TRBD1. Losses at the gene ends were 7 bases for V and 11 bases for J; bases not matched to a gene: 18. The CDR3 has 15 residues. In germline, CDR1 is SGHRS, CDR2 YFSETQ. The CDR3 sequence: CASQQGGTGYRLAFF. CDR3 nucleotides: TGCGCCAGCCAGCAAGGGGGGACAGGGTATCGACTGGCTTTCTTT. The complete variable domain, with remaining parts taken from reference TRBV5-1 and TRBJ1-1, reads KAGVTQTPRYLIKTRGQQVTLSCSPISGHRSVSWYQQTPGQGLQFLFEYFSETQRNKGNFPGRFSGRQFSNSRSEMNVSTLELGDSALYLCASQQGGTGYRLAFFGQGTRLTVV.

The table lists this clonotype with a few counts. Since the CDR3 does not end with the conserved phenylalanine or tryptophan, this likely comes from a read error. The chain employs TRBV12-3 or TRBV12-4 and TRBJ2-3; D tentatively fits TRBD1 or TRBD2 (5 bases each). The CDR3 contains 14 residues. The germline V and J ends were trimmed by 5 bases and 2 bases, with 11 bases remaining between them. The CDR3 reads CASSGGPTTDTQYL. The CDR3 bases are TGTGCCAGCAGTGGGGGTCCGACCACAGATACGCAGTATTTA.

CDR3 residues: CASSWTDYGYTF. The CDR3 DNA reads TGTGCCAGCAGCTGGACAGACTATGGCTACACCTTC. This sequence joins TRBV7-2 and TRBJ1-2; tentatively, D is TRBD1 (6 bases). The germline CDR1 and CDR2 sequences are SGHTA and FQGNSA. This CDR3 is 12 amino acids long. The V end was cut by 4 bases, the J end by 3 bases, with 6 bases between.

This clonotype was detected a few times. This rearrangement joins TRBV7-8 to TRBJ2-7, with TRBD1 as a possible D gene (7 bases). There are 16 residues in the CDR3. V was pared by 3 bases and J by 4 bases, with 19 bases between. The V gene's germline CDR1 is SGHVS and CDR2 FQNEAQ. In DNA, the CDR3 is TGTGCCAGCAGCTTCGCGGGGACAGTCCCTTCGTACGAGCAGTACTTC. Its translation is CASSFAGTVPSYEQYF.

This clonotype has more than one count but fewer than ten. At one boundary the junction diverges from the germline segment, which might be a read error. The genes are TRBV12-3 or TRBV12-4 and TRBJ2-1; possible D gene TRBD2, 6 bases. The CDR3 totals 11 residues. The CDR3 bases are TGTGCCAGCAGTTTGGGAGTAGCGGAGCTCTTC. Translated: CASSLGVAELF.

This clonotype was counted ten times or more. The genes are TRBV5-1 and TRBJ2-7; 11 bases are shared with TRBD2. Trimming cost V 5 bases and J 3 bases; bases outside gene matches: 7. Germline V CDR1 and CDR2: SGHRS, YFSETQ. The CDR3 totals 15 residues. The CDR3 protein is CASRPGTSGIYEQYF. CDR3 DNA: TGCGCCAGCAGACCCGGGACTAGCGGCATCTACGAGCAGTACTTC.

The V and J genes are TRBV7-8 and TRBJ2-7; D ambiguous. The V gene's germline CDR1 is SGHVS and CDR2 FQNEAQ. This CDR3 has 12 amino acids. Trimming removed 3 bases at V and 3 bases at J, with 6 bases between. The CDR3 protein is CASSLPYYEQYF. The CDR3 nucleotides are TGTGCCAGCAGCTTGCCTTACTACGAGCAGTACTTC.

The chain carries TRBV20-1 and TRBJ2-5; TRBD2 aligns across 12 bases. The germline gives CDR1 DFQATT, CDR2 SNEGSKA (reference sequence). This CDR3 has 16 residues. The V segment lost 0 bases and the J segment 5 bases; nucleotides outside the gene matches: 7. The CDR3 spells CSARDLAGGPGETQYF. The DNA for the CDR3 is TGCAGTGCTAGAGACCTAGCGGGGGGGCCTGGGGAGACCCAGTACTTC.

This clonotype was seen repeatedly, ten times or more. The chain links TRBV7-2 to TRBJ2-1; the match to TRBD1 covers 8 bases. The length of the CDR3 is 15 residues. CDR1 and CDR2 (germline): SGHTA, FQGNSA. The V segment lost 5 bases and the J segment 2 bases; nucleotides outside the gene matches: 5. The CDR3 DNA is TGTGCCAGCAGCCCGGACAGGGCGGCCTACAATGAGCAGTTCTTC. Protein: CASSPDRAAYNEQFF.

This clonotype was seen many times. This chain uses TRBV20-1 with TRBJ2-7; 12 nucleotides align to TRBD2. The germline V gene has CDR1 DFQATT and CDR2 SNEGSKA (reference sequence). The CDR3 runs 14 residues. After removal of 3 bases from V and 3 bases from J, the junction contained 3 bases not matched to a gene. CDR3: CSASPTSGGYEQYF. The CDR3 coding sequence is TGCAGTGCTAGCCCGACTAGCGGGGGCTACGAGCAGTACTTC.

The CDR3 is CASSLDSTGPNEKLFF. In nucleotides, the CDR3 is TGTGCCAGCAGCCTCGACTCGACAGGCCCTAATGAAAAACTGTTTTTT. The chain combines TRBV7-2 with TRBJ1-4; D may be TRBD1 (6 bases). Germline-derived CDR1 and CDR2 are SGHTA and FQGNSA. The CDR3 consists of 16 residues. V was cut by 5 bases and J by 3 bases, with 16 bases left in between.

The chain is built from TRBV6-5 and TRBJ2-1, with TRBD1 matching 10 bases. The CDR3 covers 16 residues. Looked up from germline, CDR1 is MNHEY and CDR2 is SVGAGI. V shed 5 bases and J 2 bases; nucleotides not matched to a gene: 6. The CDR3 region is CASSPSDRGTYNEQFF. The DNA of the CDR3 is TGTGCCAGCAGTCCATCGGACAGGGGGACCTACAATGAGCAGTTCTTC.

The CDR3, as DNA: TGTGCCAGTACGCGGCGGGATCGGACCGGGGAGCTGTTTTTT. This encodes CASTRRDRTGELFF. The chain employs TRBV27 and TRBJ2-2; possible D gene TRBD2, 6 bases. CDR3 length equals 14 residues. The V gene lost 9 bases and the J gene lost 5 bases, with 16 bases spanning the gap. In germline, CDR1 is MNHEY, CDR2 SMNVEV (reference sequence).

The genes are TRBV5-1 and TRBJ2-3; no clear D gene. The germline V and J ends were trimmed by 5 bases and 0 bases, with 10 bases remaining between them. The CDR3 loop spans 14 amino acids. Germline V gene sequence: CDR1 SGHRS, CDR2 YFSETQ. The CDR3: CASSSETSTDTQYF. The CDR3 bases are TGCGCCAGCAGTTCGGAAACCAGCACAGATACGCAGTATTTT.